This T cell receptor (beta chain) emerged from a study of T cell repertoires in cytomegalovirus infection. Across the whole study: HLA-B-restricted CMV epitopes that are well studied were used alongside recently identified HLA-C-restricted ones. CMV infection plus the matching HLA type was flagged by public TCR beta signatures.

There are many counts of this clonotype. As yet, its antigen is unknown. One entry per CDR3 protein results from TCRdb running MiXCR on the reads. The profile shows around 570,000 distinct CDR3 sequences, almost 40% of them singletons. Trimming cost V 4 bases and J 4 bases; bases outside gene matches: 5. The CDR3 is 16 amino acids. Germline V gene sequence: CDR1 SGHTA, CDR2 FQGNSA. General study points: Summed public TCR beta family frequency identified CMV carriers bearing the relevant HLA.

J is TRBJ2-3 and V is TRBV7-2, with 13 bases identical to TRBD2. The source of this sequence is a human donor in good health (CMV status not recorded). Some clones in this sample may be carry-over from other donors' samples. This sample comprised cultured PBMCs, obtained from culture after CMV antigen stimulation. CDR3 loop: CASSSGLAGPADTQYF. For the CDR3, the DNA is TGTGCCAGCAGCTCGGGACTAGCGGGGCCCGCAGATACGCAGTATTTT.